These 9 T cell receptor beta chains share one sample of origin, sequenced in a study of cytomegalovirus exposure and HLA in healthy donors. Sequencing was performed with immunoSEQ multiplex PCR; in TCRdb, only in-frame clones are kept and a portion is missing. The sample has about 78,000 clones, 95% to 97% seen once. Material for sequencing was PBMCs. These receptor sequences come from a man aged 18 to 29 in good health and CMV-seropositive.

V usage is TRBV30 and J usage is TRBJ2-7, with 7 bases identical to TRBD2. CDR1 and CDR2 (germline): GTSNPN, SVGIG (reference sequence). Unmatched junction bases numbered 12, after V lost 3 bases and J lost 4 bases. The CDR3 runs 15 residues. CDR3 DNA sequence: TGTGCCTGGAGATCCATAGGCGGGAGCGTATACGAGCAGTACTTC. Protein product: CAWRSIGGSVYEQYF. Combining the CDR3 with reference TRBV30 and TRBJ2-7 gives the whole variable domain SQTIHQWPATLVQPVGSPLSLECTVEGTSNPNLYWYRQAAGRGLQLLFYSVGIGQISSEVPQNLSASRPQDRQFILSSKKLLLSDSGFYLCAWRSIGGSVYEQYFGPGTRLTVT.

This chain connects TRBV4-1 to TRBJ1-5, with D possibly TRBD1 on 5 matching bases. Germline CDR1 reads MGHRA; CDR2 reads YSYEKL. The CDR3 has 14 amino acids. V lost 3 bases, J lost 6 bases, and 12 bases lay in between. This CDR3 reads CASSHPPGGQPQHF. The CDR3 DNA reads as TGCGCCAGCAGCCACCCCCCCGGGGGTCAGCCCCAGCATTTT.

This CDR3 reads CASSPRTGAYEQYF. The CDR3 coding sequence is TGTGCCAGCAGCCCGAGGACAGGGGCCTACGAGCAGTACTTC. The chain recombines TRBV7-9 with TRBJ2-7; 9 nucleotides align to TRBD1. J lost 2 bases, V lost 5 bases, and 4 bases had no gene match. From germline, CDR1 is SEHNR and CDR2 FQNEAQ (reference sequence). The CDR3 length is 14 residues.

V usage is TRBV5-1 and J usage is TRBJ1-4; D ambiguous. The V end lost 2 bases, the J end lost 8 bases, and 13 bases lay between the germline ends. CDR3 size: 14 residues. Germline values: CDR1 SGHRS, CDR2 YFSETQ. CDR3 nucleotide sequence: TGCGCCAGCAGCTTAACGACCGTGGGCGAAAAACTGTTTTTT. Encoded protein: CASSLTTVGEKLFF.

The chain joins TRBV18 to TRBJ1-2; D perhaps matches TRBD1 (6 bases). CDR1 and CDR2 (germline): KGHSH, LQKENI. V lost 2 bases and J lost 3, with 13 bases in between. The CDR3 totals 15 residues. DNA for the CDR3: TGTGCCAGCTCACCATCCCAGGGGAGCGACTATGGCTACACCTTC. This gives the protein CASSPSQGSDYGYTF.

In this sample, this clone is medium-sized. V is TRBV15 and J is TRBJ2-7, with D maybe TRBD2 (5 bases). CDR3 length: 15 residues. V gave up 0 bases and J gave up 5 bases, with 14 bases separating them. Germline V gives CDR1 LNHNV, CDR2 YYDKDF (reference sequence). The CDR3 here is CATSREAADLDEQYF. CDR3 sequence (DNA): TGTGCCACCAGCAGAGAGGCAGCGGATTTAGACGAGCAGTACTTC.

The chain has TRBV19 and TRBJ2-1, with TRBD2 matching 9 bases. The CDR3 has 16 residues. Germline CDR1 reads LNHDA; CDR2 reads SQIVND (reference sequence). The V and J ends lost 6 bases and 14 bases, in that order; junction bases with no gene match: 20. The CDR3 region has the DNA TGTGCCAGTAGCAAACGAGGACTAGCGTCAGGGGGGACAAAGTTCTTC. This gives the protein CASSKRGLASGGTKFF.

This sequence joins TRBV28 and TRBJ2-3; D is possibly TRBD1 (5 bases). Germline V gene lookup returns CDR1 MDHEN and CDR2 SYDVKM. There are 13 residues in the CDR3. The ends were cut back, 7 bases at V and 0 bases at J, with 8 bases in the middle. CDR3 nucleotides: TGTGCCAGCACGCCAGGGAGCACAGATACGCAGTATTTT. Encoded protein: CASTPGSTDTQYF.

In its sample, this clone was seen once. This rearrangement joins TRBV29-1 to TRBJ2-1; 11 nucleotides line up with TRBD2. This CDR3 contains 15 residues. CDR1 and CDR2 (germline): SQVTM, ANQGSEA. V dropped 6 bases and J dropped 6; count of bases not matched to a gene: 10. This CDR3 reads CSVEPGLAGGNEQFF. The CDR3 nucleotides are TGCAGCGTGGAACCCGGACTAGCGGGCGGCAATGAGCAGTTCTTC.